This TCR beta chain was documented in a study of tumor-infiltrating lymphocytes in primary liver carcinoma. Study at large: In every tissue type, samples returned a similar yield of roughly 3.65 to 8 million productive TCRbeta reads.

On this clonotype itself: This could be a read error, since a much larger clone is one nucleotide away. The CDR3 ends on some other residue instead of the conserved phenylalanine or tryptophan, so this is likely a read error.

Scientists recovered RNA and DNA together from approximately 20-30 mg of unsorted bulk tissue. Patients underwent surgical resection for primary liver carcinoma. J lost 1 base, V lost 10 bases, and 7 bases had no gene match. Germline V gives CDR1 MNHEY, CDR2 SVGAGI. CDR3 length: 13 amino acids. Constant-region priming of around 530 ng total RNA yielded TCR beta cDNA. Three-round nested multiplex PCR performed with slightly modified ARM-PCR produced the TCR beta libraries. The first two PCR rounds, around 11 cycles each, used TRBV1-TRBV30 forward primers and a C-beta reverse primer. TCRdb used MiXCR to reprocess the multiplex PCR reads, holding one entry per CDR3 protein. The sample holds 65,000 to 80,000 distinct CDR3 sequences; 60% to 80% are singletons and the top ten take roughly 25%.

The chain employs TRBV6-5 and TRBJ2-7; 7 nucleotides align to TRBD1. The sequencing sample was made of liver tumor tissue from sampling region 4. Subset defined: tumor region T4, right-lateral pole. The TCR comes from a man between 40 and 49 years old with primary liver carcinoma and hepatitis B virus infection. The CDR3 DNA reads TGTGCCACCACCCCGACAGGGTCCTACGAGCAGTACTCC. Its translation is CATTPTGSYEQYS.